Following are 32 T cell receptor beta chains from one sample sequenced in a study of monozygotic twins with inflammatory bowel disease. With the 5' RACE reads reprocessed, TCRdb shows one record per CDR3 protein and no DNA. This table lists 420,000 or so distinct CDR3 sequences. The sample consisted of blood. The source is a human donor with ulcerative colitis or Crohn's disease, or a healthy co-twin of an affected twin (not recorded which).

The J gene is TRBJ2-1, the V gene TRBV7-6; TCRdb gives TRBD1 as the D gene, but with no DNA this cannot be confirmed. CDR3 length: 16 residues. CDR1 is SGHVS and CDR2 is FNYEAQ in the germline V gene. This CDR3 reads CASSSGQIYSYNEQFF.

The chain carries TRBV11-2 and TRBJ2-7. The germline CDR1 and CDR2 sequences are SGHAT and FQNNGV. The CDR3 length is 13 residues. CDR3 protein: CASSLEHPYEQYF.

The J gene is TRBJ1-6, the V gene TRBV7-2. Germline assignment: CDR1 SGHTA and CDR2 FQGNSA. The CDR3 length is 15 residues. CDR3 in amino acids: CASSSRAGRGSPLHF.

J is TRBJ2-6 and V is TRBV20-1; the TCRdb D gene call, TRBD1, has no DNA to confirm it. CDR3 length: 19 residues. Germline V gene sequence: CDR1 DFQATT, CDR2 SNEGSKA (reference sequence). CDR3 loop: CSAIPWWDSSNSGANVLTF.

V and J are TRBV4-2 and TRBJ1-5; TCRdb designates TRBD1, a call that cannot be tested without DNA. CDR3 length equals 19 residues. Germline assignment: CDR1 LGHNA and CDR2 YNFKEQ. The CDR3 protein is CASSRLMSDRVLSNQPQHF.

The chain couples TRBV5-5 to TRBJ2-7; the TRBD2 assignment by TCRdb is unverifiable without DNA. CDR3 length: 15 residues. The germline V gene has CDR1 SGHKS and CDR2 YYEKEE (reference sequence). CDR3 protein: CASSFSGSGTYEQYF.

The CDR3 region is CASSYSKTGGNEKLFF. This rearrangement joins TRBV6-2 or TRBV6-3 to TRBJ1-4; without DNA, the TCRdb call of TRBD1 cannot be checked. Germline lookup yields CDR1 MNHEY and CDR2 SVGEGT. The CDR3 is 16 amino acids.

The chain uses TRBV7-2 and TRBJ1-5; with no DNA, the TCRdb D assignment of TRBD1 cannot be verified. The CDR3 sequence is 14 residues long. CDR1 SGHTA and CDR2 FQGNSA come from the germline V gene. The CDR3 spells CASSPSGGTWPQHF.

The CDR3 loop reads CASSLNRVEGNTIYF. The chain is built from TRBV3-1 and TRBJ1-3; without DNA, the TCRdb call of TRBD1 cannot be checked. Germline-derived CDR1 and CDR2 are LGHDT and YNNKEL (reference sequence). The CDR3 runs to 15 residues. Using reference TRBV3-1 and TRBJ1-3 for the parts outside the CDR3, the full variable domain is DTAVSQTPKYLVTQMGNDKSIKCEQNLGHDTMYWYKQDSKKFLKIMFSYNNKELIINETVPNRFSPKSPDKAHLNLHINSLELGDSAVYFCASSLNRVEGNTIYFGEGSWLTVV.

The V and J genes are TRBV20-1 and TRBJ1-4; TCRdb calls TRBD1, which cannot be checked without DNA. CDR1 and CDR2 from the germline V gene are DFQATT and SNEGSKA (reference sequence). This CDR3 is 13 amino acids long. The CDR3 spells CSARGSTNEKLFF.

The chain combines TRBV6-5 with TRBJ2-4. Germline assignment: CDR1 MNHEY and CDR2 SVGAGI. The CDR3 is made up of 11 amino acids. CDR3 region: CASSSRHIQYF.

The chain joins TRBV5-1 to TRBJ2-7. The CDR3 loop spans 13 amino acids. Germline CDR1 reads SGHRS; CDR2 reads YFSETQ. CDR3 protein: CASKEVSSYEQYF.

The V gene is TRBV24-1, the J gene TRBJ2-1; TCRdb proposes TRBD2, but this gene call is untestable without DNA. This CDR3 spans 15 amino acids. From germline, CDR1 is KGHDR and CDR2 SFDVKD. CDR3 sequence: CATSDPLGGVREQFF.

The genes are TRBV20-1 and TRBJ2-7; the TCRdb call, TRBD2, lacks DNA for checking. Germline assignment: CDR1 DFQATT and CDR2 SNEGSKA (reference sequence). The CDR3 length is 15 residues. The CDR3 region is CSAGVSGKVPYEQYF.

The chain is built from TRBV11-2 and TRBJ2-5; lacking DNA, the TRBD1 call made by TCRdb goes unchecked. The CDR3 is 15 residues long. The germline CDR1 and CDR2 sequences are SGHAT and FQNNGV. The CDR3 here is CASSHSTGGQETQYF. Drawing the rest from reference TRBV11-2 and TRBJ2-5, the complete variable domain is EAGVAQSPRYKIIEKRQSVAFWCNPISGHATLYWYQQILGQGPKLLIQFQNNGVVDDSQLPKDRFSAERLKGVDSTLKIQPAKLEDSAVYLCASSHSTGGQETQYFGPGTRLLVL.

The CDR3 sequence is CASYRTGNTEAFF. The V and J genes are TRBV5-1 and TRBJ1-1; as DNA is missing, the TRBD1 call by TCRdb cannot be tested. Germline V CDR1 and CDR2: SGHRS, YFSETQ. This CDR3 spans 13 amino acids. Supplemented by reference TRBV5-1 and TRBJ1-1, the full variable domain reads KAGVTQTPRYLIKTRGQQVTLSCSPISGHRSVSWYQQTPGQGLQFLFEYFSETQRNKGNFPGRFSGRQFSNSRSEMNVSTLELGDSALYLCASYRTGNTEAFFGQGTRLTVV.

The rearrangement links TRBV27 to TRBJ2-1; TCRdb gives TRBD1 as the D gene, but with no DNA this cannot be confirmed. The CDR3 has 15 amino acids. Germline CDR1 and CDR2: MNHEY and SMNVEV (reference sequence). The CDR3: CASSSTRQGNYEQFF.

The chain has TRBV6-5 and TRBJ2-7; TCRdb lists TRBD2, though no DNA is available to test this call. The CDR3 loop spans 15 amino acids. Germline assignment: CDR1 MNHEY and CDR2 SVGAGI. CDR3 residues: CASSFLTSGGYEQYF.

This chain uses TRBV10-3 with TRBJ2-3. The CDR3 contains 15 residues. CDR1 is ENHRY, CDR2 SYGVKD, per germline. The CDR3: CAISDRTEPTDTQYF.

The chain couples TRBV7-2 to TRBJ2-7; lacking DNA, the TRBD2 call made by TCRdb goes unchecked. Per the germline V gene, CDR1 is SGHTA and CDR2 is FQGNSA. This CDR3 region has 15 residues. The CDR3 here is CASSERLGLAGLQYF.

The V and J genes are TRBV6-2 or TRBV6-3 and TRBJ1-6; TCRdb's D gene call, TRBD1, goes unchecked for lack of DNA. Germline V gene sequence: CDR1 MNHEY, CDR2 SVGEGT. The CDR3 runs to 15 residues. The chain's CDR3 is CASSHLQGANSPLHF.

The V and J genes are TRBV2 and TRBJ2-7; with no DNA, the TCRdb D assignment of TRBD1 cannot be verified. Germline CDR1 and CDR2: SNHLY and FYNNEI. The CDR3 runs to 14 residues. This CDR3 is CASSGDRSSYEQYF. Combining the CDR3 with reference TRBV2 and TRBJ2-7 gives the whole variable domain EPEVTQTPSHQVTQMGQEVILRCVPISNHLYFYWYRQILGQKVEFLVSFYNNEISEKSEIFDDQFSVERPDGSNFTLKIRSTKLEDSAMYFCASSGDRSSYEQYFGPGTRLTVT.

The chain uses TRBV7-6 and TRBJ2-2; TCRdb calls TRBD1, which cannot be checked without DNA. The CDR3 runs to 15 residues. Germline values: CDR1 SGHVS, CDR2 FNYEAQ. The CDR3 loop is CASSIGTGNTGELFF.

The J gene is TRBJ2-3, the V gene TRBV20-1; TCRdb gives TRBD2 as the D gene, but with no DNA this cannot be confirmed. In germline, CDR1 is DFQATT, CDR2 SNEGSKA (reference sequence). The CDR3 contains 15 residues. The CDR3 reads CSAPLAGGSVDTQYF.

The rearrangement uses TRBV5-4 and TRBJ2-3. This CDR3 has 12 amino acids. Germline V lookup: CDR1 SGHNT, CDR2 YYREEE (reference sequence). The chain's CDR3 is CASGRGPDTQYF.

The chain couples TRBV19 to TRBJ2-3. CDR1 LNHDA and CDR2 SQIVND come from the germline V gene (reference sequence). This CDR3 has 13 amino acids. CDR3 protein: CASRSSYTDTQYF.

The CDR3 here is CASSSGQNYEQYF. The chain employs TRBV7-2 and TRBJ2-7; TCRdb indicates TRBD1, and absent DNA this call remains unverified. CDR1 and CDR2 from the germline V gene are SGHTA and FQGNSA. This CDR3 has 13 amino acids.

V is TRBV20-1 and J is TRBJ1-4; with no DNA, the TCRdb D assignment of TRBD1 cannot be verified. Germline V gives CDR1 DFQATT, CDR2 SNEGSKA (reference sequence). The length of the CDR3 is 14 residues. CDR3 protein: CSARAPRTNEKLFF.

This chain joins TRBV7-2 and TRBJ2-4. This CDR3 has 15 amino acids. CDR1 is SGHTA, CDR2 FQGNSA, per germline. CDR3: CASSTPQGSKNMQYF.

CDR3: CASSIGGGTRPTNEQFF. The chain is built from TRBV19 and TRBJ2-1; TCRdb outputs TRBD2, but without DNA this stays unchecked. Germline CDR1 and CDR2: LNHDA and SQIVND (reference sequence). The length of the CDR3 is 17 residues.

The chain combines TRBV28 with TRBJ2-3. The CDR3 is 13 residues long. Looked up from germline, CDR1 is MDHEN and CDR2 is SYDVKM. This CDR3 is CASSLMRPDTQYF.

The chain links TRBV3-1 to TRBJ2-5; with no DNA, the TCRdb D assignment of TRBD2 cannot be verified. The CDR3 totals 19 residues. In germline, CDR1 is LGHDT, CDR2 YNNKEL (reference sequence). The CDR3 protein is CASSHVPGLAGGPQETQYF.